A single sample is the source of the 7 T cell receptor beta chains below, sequenced in a study of radiotherapy plus CTLA-4 blockade in lung cancer listed by TCRdb under 2018. The receptor library was made with the immunoSEQ multiplex PCR assay. TCRdb's version of the immuneACCESS table is confined to in-frame rearrangements and falls short of the full clone set. An unresolved V gene accounts for under half of the shortfall where checked; the remainder is of unknown origin. The sample yields about 51,000 clones; 77% were counted once. Around 2.5% of the sample is in the top ten clones. The starting material was peripheral blood, obtained from a patient treated with radiotherapy plus ipilimumab. These receptor sequences come from a human donor with non-small cell lung cancer whose response to radiotherapy plus ipilimumab could not be evaluated.

J is TRBJ2-1 and V is TRBV4-1; 9 positions agree with TRBD1. The CDR3 is 16 residues long. Per the germline V gene, CDR1 is MGHRA and CDR2 is YSYEKL. V shed 1 base and J 8 bases; nucleotides not matched to a gene: 9. CDR3 in amino acids: CASSQGGGQGRDEQFF. CDR3 sequence (DNA): TGCGCCAGCAGCCAAGGGGGGGGACAGGGTCGGGATGAGCAGTTCTTC.

For the CDR3, the DNA is TGTGCCAGCAGCTTGAAGGAGCTAGGTGGAGAGACCCAGTACTTC. Translating it yields CASSLKELGGETQYF. The rearrangement links TRBV5-4 to TRBJ2-5; D not resolved. The V end lost 1 base, the J end lost 4 bases, and 14 bases lay between the germline ends. This CDR3 has 15 residues. Germline loops: CDR1 SGHNT, CDR2 YYREEE (reference sequence).

This clone was found once. CDR3 region: CSAGELEKLFF. Written as DNA, the CDR3 is TGCAGCGCAGGGGAGCTTGAAAAACTGTTTTTT. The chain joins TRBV29-1 to TRBJ1-4; D perhaps matches TRBD1 (6 bases). With 7 bases removed from V and 7 bases from J, the gap between germline ends came to 10 bases. Germline loops: CDR1 SQVTM, CDR2 ANQGSEA. The CDR3 sequence is 11 residues long.

V usage is TRBV7-2 and J usage is TRBJ2-5; 9 nucleotides agree with TRBD1. Near its end, the DNA agrees better with TRBJ2-7, so the J call may be wrong. The CDR3 has 15 residues. Germline CDR1 and CDR2: SGHTA and FQGNSA. Here the CDR3 reads CASRETGQGSYEQYF. The CDR3 DNA reads TGTGCCAGCAGAGAGACGGGACAGGGCTCCTACGAGCAGTACTTC.

V gene TRBV5-1 combines with J gene TRBJ2-6; a possible D gene is TRBD2 (5 bases). V gave up 4 bases and J gave up 2 bases, with 10 bases separating them. The CDR3 runs to 15 residues. CDR1 and CDR2 (germline): SGHRS, YFSETQ. The CDR3 loop reads CASSDPGAGANVLTF. The DNA of the CDR3 is TGCGCCAGCAGCGACCCCGGGGCTGGGGCCAACGTCCTGACTTTC.

The V call is TRBV5-1, the J call TRBJ2-5; 7 bases are a match to TRBD2. The J call may be mistaken, given a closer DNA end match to TRBJ2-7. The germline CDR1 and CDR2 sequences are SGHRS and YFSETQ. The length of the CDR3 is 15 residues. CDR3: CASSGLGEGAYEQYF. The CDR3 DNA follows: TGCGCCAGCAGCGGACTTGGGGAGGGAGCCTACGAGCAGTACTTC.

By share of the sample, this clone is medium-sized (0.01 to 0.1%). The chain employs TRBV7-9 and TRBJ1-3; the D is unclear. The germline V and J ends were trimmed by 8 bases and 4 bases, with 15 bases remaining between them. The CDR3 sequence is 14 residues long. Germline assignment: CDR1 SEHNR and CDR2 FQNEAQ (reference sequence). The CDR3 DNA is TGTGCCAGCGAGGGCCCGTGGCAAGGAAACACCATATATTTT. It encodes CASEGPWQGNTIYF.